What follows is one T cell receptor (beta chain) and its context. Its antigen remains unidentified. Only in-frame clones appear in the TCRdb table, and some are missing; sequencing was by immunoSEQ multiplex PCR. This repertoire shows approximately 170,000 clones, 85% to 90% found once; its top ten account for 6.5% to 8.5%. The data were obtained in a study of T cell responses to AZD1222 COVID-19 vaccine. Study-wide results and caveats: Recipients of two AZD1222 doses showed rising Spike-specific TCR breadth and depth.

V was cut by 0 bases and J by 0 bases, with 10 bases left in between. Germline CDR1 and CDR2: SGHDT and YYEEEE. The CDR3 length is 16 residues. The chain has TRBV5-6 and TRBJ1-3; D unresolved. This sequence was found in an adult in good health. The sample was peripheral blood, taken on day 0 of AZD1222 vaccination. The DNA of the CDR3 is TGTGCCAGCAGCTTGGAGAGGAGGCTCTCTGGAAACACCATATATTTT. This codes for CASSLERRLSGNTIYF.